The 26 T cell receptor beta chains below were found in one sample sequenced in a study of blood T cell repertoires in COVID-19. Clones were sequenced by immunoSEQ multiplex PCR, and TCRdb holds only the in-frame ones, with some missing. The sample holds about 140,000 clones, 85% seen once. Sequenced input: peripheral blood. The receptors stem from a man aged 45-60 years with acute or convalescent COVID-19.

This chain links TRBV27 with TRBJ1-1; tentatively, D is TRBD1 (6 bases). Germline CDR1 MNHEY, CDR2 SMNVEV (reference sequence). CDR3 length equals 17 residues. V gave up 6 bases and J gave up 0 bases, with 20 bases separating them. The CDR3 bases are TGTGCCAGCAGACCTGACAGGCGGCCGCCCATGAACACTGAAGCTTTCTTT. It codes for CASRPDRRPPMNTEAFF.

The gene calls are TRBV19 and TRBJ1-2, with D hard to call. Germline CDR1 LNHDA, CDR2 SQIVND (reference sequence). Trimming stripped 5 bases from V and 4 bases from J, with 11 bases between. The CDR3 contains 13 residues. The CDR3 DNA reads as TGTGCCAGTAGTCCACCGGGAATCTATGGCTACACCTTC. It yields the protein CASSPPGIYGYTF.

This clone has only one observation. V gene TRBV27 combines with J gene TRBJ1-5; 8 positions agree with TRBD1. The CDR3 is 22 residues long. Germline CDR1 and CDR2: MNHEY and SMNVEV (reference sequence). V lost 0 bases to trimming and J lost 6 bases; unmatched junction nucleotides: 25. The CDR3 protein is CASSLSPVGRGQVSKGGQPQHF. CDR3 in DNA: TGTGCCAGCAGTTTATCGCCAGTGGGCAGGGGGCAGGTTTCAAAAGGGGGTCAGCCCCAGCATTTT.

The genes are TRBV5-1 and TRBJ1-3; TRBD1 matches 9 bases. There are 15 residues in the CDR3. The V segment lost 4 bases and the J segment 1 base; nucleotides outside the gene matches: 3. The germline gives CDR1 SGHRS, CDR2 YFSETQ. The CDR3 is CASSAGTGSGNTIYF. In DNA, the CDR3 is TGCGCCAGCAGCGCGGGGACAGGGTCTGGAAACACCATATATTTT.

The gene calls are TRBV28 and TRBJ2-6; the D gene is possibly TRBD1 (5 bases). Looked up from germline, CDR1 is MDHEN and CDR2 is SYDVKM. CDR3 length: 15 amino acids. The germline V and J ends were trimmed by 6 bases and 1 base, with 10 bases remaining between them. The DNA of the CDR3 is TGTGCCAGCAGCCAGGGAACTTCTGGGGCCAACGTCCTGACTTTC. Amino acids: CASSQGTSGANVLTF.

The chain joins TRBV18 to TRBJ2-5; the match to TRBD1 covers 7 bases. The germline gives CDR1 KGHSH, CDR2 LQKENI. The CDR3 is 19 residues long. Unmatched junction bases numbered 22, after V lost 2 bases and J lost 7 bases. The DNA of the CDR3 is TGTGCCAGCTCACCAAGGAAAACAGGGGAATTCCAAGAGACGAGGACCCAGTACTTC. It yields the protein CASSPRKTGEFQETRTQYF. Drawing the rest from reference TRBV18 and TRBJ2-5, the complete variable domain is NAGVMQNPRHLVRRRGQEARLRCSPMKGHSHVYWYRQLPEEGLKFMVYLQKENIIDESGMPKERFSAEFPKEGPSILRIQQVVRGDSAAYFCASSPRKTGEFQETRTQYFGPGTRLLVL.

V gene TRBV2 combines with J gene TRBJ1-3; D not resolved. CDR3 length equals 13 residues. V gave up 6 bases and J gave up 2 bases, with 8 bases separating them. Germline CDR1 is SNHLY and CDR2 is FYNNEI. CDR3 DNA sequence: TGTGCCAGCAGGGCGGCACCTGGAAACACCATATATTTT. It yields the protein CASRAAPGNTIYF.

Concerning this clone itself: This specimen includes other DNA sequences encoding the same CDR3. The chain joins TRBV12-3 or TRBV12-4 to TRBJ1-2; maybe TRBD1 (5 bases). Trimming took off 2 bases at V and 3 bases at J, with 7 bases between the two ends. This CDR3 region has 13 residues. This chain's CDR3 is CASSLQGDYGYTF. The CDR3 DNA sequence: TGTGCCAGCAGTTTACAGGGTGACTATGGCTACACCTTC.

There are a few counts of this clone. The rearrangement links TRBV3-1 (or the pseudogene TRBV3-2) to TRBJ1-1; D remains unclear. This CDR3 region has 14 residues. V gave up 0 bases and J gave up 4 bases, with 9 bases separating them. Germline-derived CDR1 and CDR2 are LGHDT and YNNKEL (reference sequence). CDR3 coding DNA: TGTGCCAGCAGCCAAGAAATACAATTCACTGAAGCTTTCTTT. It encodes CASSQEIQFTEAFF.

The chain couples TRBV6-5 to TRBJ1-2, with 9 positions matching TRBD1. Trimming at V came to 5 bases and at J to 5 bases, leaving 9 bases not matched to a gene. The CDR3 runs 15 residues. In germline, CDR1 is MNHEY, CDR2 SVGAGI. The CDR3, as DNA: TGTGCCAGCAGTCGCTCCGGGACAGGGACTTATGGCTACACCTTC. Protein: CASSRSGTGTYGYTF.

The rearrangement uses TRBV14 and TRBJ1-1; D unresolved. Trimming left V 3 bases short and J 0 bases short, with 14 bases between. Germline CDR1 and CDR2: SGHDN and FVKESK. CDR3 length: 16 residues. The CDR3 DNA sequence: TGTGCCAGCAGCCAGTGGCGGACTCGCTTGAACACTGAAGCTTTCTTT. Protein: CASSQWRTRLNTEAFF.

This sequence joins TRBV7-6 and TRBJ2-5; tentatively, D is TRBD1 (6 bases). The CDR3 extends over 16 amino acids. Germline CDR1 is SGHVS and CDR2 is FNYEAQ. V was cut by 3 bases and J by 4 bases, with 18 bases left in between. CDR3: CASSFSHQGRGETQYF. In DNA form, the CDR3 reads TGTGCCAGCAGCTTCTCCCATCAGGGGCGAGGAGAGACCCAGTACTTC.

The J gene is TRBJ2-1, the V gene TRBV7-2; D unresolved. V was shortened by 6 bases and J by 0 bases, with 15 bases between the two germline ends. The germline gives CDR1 SGHTA, CDR2 FQGNSA. This CDR3 has 16 amino acids. The DNA of the CDR3 is TGTGCCAGCAGTGACATCCAGCAGAGCTCCTACAATGAGCAGTTCTTC. Protein product: CASSDIQQSSYNEQFF.

J is TRBJ2-5 and V is TRBV10-3; TRBD1 matches at 8 bases. This CDR3 contains 13 residues. Unmatched junction bases numbered 3, after V lost 6 bases and J lost 3 bases. Germline V gene sequence: CDR1 ENHRY, CDR2 SYGVKD. The CDR3 sequence: CAIRGDRKETQYF. As DNA, the CDR3 is TGTGCCATCAGGGGGGACAGGAAAGAGACCCAGTACTTC.

The gene calls are TRBV6-5 and TRBJ2-7, with D possibly matching TRBD1 (5 bases). Germline V gene data show CDR1 as MNHEY and CDR2 as SVGAGI. This CDR3 region has 13 residues. With 2 bases removed from V and 7 bases from J, the gap between germline ends came to 12 bases. CDR3 sequence reads: CASSYQVNREQYF. In DNA form, the CDR3 reads TGTGCCAGCAGTTACCAAGTGAACAGGGAGCAGTACTTC.

The gene calls are TRBV18 and TRBJ1-1; TRBD1 aligns across 7 bases. The CDR3 is 13 residues long. Unmatched junction bases numbered 7, after V lost 4 bases and J lost 8 bases. Germline CDR1 KGHSH, CDR2 LQKENI. CDR3 protein: CASSQGQSVEAFF. For the CDR3, the DNA is TGTGCCAGCTCACAGGGACAGTCCGTCGAAGCTTTCTTT.

This clone has a single count. This chain uses TRBV5-8 with TRBJ1-2; perhaps TRBD1 as D (6 bases). The length of the CDR3 is 17 residues. V lost 0 bases, J lost 1 base, and 16 bases lay in between. The germline V gene has CDR1 SGHTS and CDR2 YDEGEE. The CDR3 coding sequence is TGTGCCAGCAGCTTGGTGGGGGGGCGCTTACATAACTATGGCTACACCTTC. Amino acid sequence: CASSLVGGRLHNYGYTF.

The genes are TRBV7-8 and TRBJ2-7, with D tentatively TRBD2 (6 bases). CDR1 and CDR2 from the germline V gene are SGHVS and FQNEAQ. The germline V and J ends were trimmed by 4 bases and 3 bases, with 19 bases remaining between them. The length of the CDR3 is 16 residues. Here the CDR3 DNA reads TGTGCCAGCAGCTGGAGTTACGGGGACTCAGGCTACGAGCAGTACTTC. This sequence encodes CASSWSYGDSGYEQYF.

The chain is built from TRBV6-2 or TRBV6-3 and TRBJ1-1; unclear D gene. The CDR3 runs to 14 residues. With 0 bases removed from V and 1 base from J, the gap between germline ends came to 6 bases. The germline gives CDR1 MNHEY, CDR2 SVGEGT. The CDR3 nucleotides read TGTGCCAGCAGTTACTCTACCGGGAACACTGAAGCTTTCTTT. As protein: CASSYSTGNTEAFF.

J is TRBJ2-1 and V is TRBV5-4; 8 positions match TRBD2. V was pared by 0 bases and J by 7 bases, with 3 bases of the junction left unmatched. The CDR3 runs 14 residues. Per the germline V gene, CDR1 is SGHNT and CDR2 is YYREEE (reference sequence). The CDR3 DNA reads as TGTGCCAGCAGCTTGGCCGGGAGGGTAAATGAGCAGTTCTTC. Protein sequence: CASSLAGRVNEQFF.

Only one count was recorded for this clone. The CDR3 DNA reads TGCGCCAGCAGCTTGGTTGAGGGGGTAAAAAACTATGGCTACACCTTC. Translating it yields CASSLVEGVKNYGYTF. The rearrangement uses TRBV5-1 and TRBJ1-2, with D possibly TRBD1 on 6 matching bases. The CDR3 has 16 amino acids. Germline V gene sequence: CDR1 SGHRS, CDR2 YFSETQ. Trimming cost V 0 bases and J 2 bases, with 14 bases left between them. The whole variable domain, remainder taken from reference TRBV5-1 and TRBJ1-2, is KAGVTQTPRYLIKTRGQQVTLSCSPISGHRSVSWYQQTPGQGLQFLFEYFSETQRNKGNFPGRFSGRQFSNSRSEMNVSTLELGDSALYLCASSLVEGVKNYGYTFGSGTRLTVV.

The chain is built from TRBV12-5 and TRBJ2-7; possible D gene TRBD2, 6 bases. V dropped 5 bases and J dropped 3 bases, with 20 bases sitting between them. CDR3 size: 16 residues. Germline CDR1 and CDR2: LGHNT and FRNRAP. The CDR3 DNA follows: TGTGCTAGTGGTCCGCCCCGACAGTGGCGGGGCTACGAGCAGTACTTC. Translating it yields CASGPPRQWRGYEQYF.

V is TRBV3-1 (or the pseudogene TRBV3-2) and J is TRBJ2-1; 13 bases are a match to TRBD2. Trimming cost V 4 bases and J 10 bases; bases outside gene matches: 13. The CDR3 is 17 amino acids. Germline lookup yields CDR1 LGHDT and CDR2 YNNKEL (reference sequence). CDR3 sequence: CASSLAQLAGGPREQFF. CDR3 coding DNA: TGTGCCAGCAGCCTAGCTCAACTAGCGGGAGGGCCTAGGGAGCAGTTCTTC.

The genes are TRBV27 and TRBJ2-1; the match to TRBD2 covers 9 bases. CDR1 and CDR2 (germline): MNHEY, SMNVEV (reference sequence). The ends lost 6 bases at V and 8 bases at J; junction bases unmatched: 11. The CDR3 has 15 residues. CDR3 sequence: CASSARDSGSHEQFF. The CDR3 DNA sequence: TGTGCCAGCAGCGCCCGGGATAGCGGGAGTCATGAGCAGTTCTTC.

This clone was detected only once. The chain combines TRBV7-8 with TRBJ2-3; 8 bases map to TRBD1. This CDR3 region has 14 residues. V shed 4 bases, J shed 6 bases, and the junction held 6 bases outside the gene matches. Germline lookup yields CDR1 SGHVS and CDR2 FQNEAQ. The CDR3 is CASSSWTGFDTQYF. The CDR3 DNA reads as TGTGCCAGCAGCTCATGGACAGGGTTCGATACGCAGTATTTT.

The rearrangement joins TRBV9 to TRBJ2-3, with D tentatively TRBD1 (6 bases). The germline V gene has CDR1 SGDLS and CDR2 YYNGEE. This CDR3 has 15 residues. Trimming pared 2 bases from V and 7 bases from J, leaving 17 bases between. This chain's CDR3 is CASSVQSQGLHTQYF. In DNA, the CDR3 is TGTGCCAGCAGCGTCCAGTCGCAGGGGCTTCATACGCAGTATTTT. Looking up the rest from reference TRBV9 and TRBJ2-3 gives the full variable domain: DSGVTQTPKHLITATGQRVTLRCSPRSGDLSVYWYQQSLDQGLQFLIQYYNGEERAKGNILERFSAQQFPDLHSELNLSSLELGDSALYFCASSVQSQGLHTQYFGPGTRLTVL.